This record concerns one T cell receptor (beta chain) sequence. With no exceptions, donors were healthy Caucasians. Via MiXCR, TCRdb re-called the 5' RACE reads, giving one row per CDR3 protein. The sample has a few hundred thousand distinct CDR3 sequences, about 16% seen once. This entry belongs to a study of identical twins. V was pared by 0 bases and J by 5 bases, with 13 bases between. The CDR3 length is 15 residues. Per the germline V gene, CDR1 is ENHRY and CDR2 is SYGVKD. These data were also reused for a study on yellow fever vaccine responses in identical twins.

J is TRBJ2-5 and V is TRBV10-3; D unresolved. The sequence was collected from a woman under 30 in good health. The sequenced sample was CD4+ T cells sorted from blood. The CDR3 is CAISESTALGETQYF. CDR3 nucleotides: TGTGCCATCAGTGAGTCAACGGCCCTAGGGGAGACCCAGTACTTC.